These 30 T cell receptor beta chains were sequenced from one sample in a study of blood T cell repertoires in COVID-19. The assay was immunoSEQ multiplex PCR, and TCRdb's table has in-frame clones only and misses some. The sample holds roughly 350,000 clones, around 90% seen once. The sample consisted of peripheral blood. The receptor set was obtained from a woman younger than 35 who had recovered from COVID-19.

The V and J genes are TRBV29-1 and TRBJ2-4; D unclear. V lost 8 bases and J 8 bases, leaving 13 bases between the germline ends. CDR3 length equals 11 residues. Germline values: CDR1 SQVTM, CDR2 ANQGSEA. CDR3 residues: CSLRDMDIQYF. DNA of the CDR3: TGCAGCCTGAGAGATATGGACATTCAGTACTTC.

The V gene is TRBV7-2, the J gene TRBJ1-2; D uncertain. This CDR3 comprises 15 residues. V lost 4 bases, J lost 5 bases, and 17 bases lay in between. Germline CDR1 is SGHTA and CDR2 is FQGNSA. DNA of the CDR3: TGTGCCAGCAGCTCTCCGGGGAGGCCAGATTATGGCTACACCTTC. This gives the protein CASSSPGRPDYGYTF.

This clone was seen just once. The J gene is TRBJ1-1, the V gene TRBV2, with D possibly being TRBD1 (6 bases). Germline V gives CDR1 SNHLY, CDR2 FYNNEI. This CDR3 has 14 residues. V lost 3 bases and J 0 bases, leaving 8 bases between the germline ends. CDR3 region: CASSETGMNTEAFF. The CDR3 nucleotides read TGTGCCAGCAGTGAGACAGGAATGAACACTGAAGCTTTCTTT.

The chain combines TRBV7-2 with TRBJ2-7, with 11 bases that match TRBD1. Germline V gene lookup returns CDR1 SGHTA and CDR2 FQGNSA. Trimming took 0 bases from V and 3 from J; bases not matched to a gene: 1. The CDR3 has 15 amino acids. The CDR3 region is CASSLAGTGGYEQYV. Written as DNA, the CDR3 is TGTGCCAGCAGCTTAGCCGGGACAGGGGGCTACGAGCAGTACGTC.

The chain is built from TRBV11-3 and TRBJ2-3; 7 bases are a match to TRBD2. The J segment lost 3 bases and the V segment lost 3 bases, leaving 3 bases of the junction unmatched. There are 14 residues in the CDR3. Germline V gives CDR1 SGHNT, CDR2 YENEEA. CDR3 residues: CASSFGGVTDTQYF. CDR3 coding DNA: TGTGCCAGCAGCTTTGGGGGGGTAACAGATACGCAGTATTTT.

The chain recombines TRBV27 with TRBJ1-1; tentatively, D is TRBD1 (6 bases). This CDR3 has 14 residues. The germline CDR1 and CDR2 sequences are MNHEY and SMNVEV (reference sequence). Trimming took off 6 bases at V and 1 base at J, with 12 bases between the two ends. The CDR3 region is CASRYGTPNTEAFF. The DNA for the CDR3 is TGTGCCAGCAGATACGGGACACCGAACACTGAAGCTTTCTTT.

This clone was detected only once. This rearrangement joins TRBV6-5 to TRBJ1-2; 11 bases map to TRBD1. The junction had 9 bases not matched to a gene; V was cut back by 6 bases and J by 6 bases. From germline, CDR1 is MNHEY and CDR2 SVGAGI. This CDR3 is built from 15 residues. For the CDR3, the DNA is TGTGCCAGCAGCCGCCGGGACAGGGGGATTAATGGCTACACCTTC. Translation: CASSRRDRGINGYTF.

This chain connects TRBV15 to TRBJ2-1; D might be TRBD2 (6 bases). The CDR3 is 15 residues long. Trimming shortened V by 4 bases and J by 7 bases, and 17 bases separated the two germline ends. CDR1 and CDR2 (germline): LNHNV, YYDKDF (reference sequence). The CDR3: CATSISRGGLNEQFF. CDR3 sequence (DNA): TGTGCCACCAGCATCAGCCGGGGAGGTTTGAATGAGCAGTTCTTC. Full variable domain (outside the CDR3, taken from reference TRBV15 and TRBJ2-1): DAMVIQNPRYQVTQFGKPVTLSCSQTLNHNVMYWYQQKSSQAPKLLFHYYDKDFNNEADTPDNFQSRRPNTSFCFLDIRSPGLGDTAMYLCATSISRGGLNEQFFGPGTRLTVL.

The V call is TRBV19, the J call TRBJ2-1; D not resolved. Germline V lookup: CDR1 LNHDA, CDR2 SQIVND (reference sequence). The CDR3 contains 13 residues. The ends were cut back, 1 base at V and 5 bases at J, with 6 bases in the middle. CDR3 bases: TGTGCCAGTAGTATAGCGAGAGACAATGAGCAGTTCTTC. Protein sequence: CASSIARDNEQFF.

The chain employs TRBV11-3 and TRBJ2-2, with 8 bases fitting TRBD1. The CDR3 has 16 amino acids. The ends lost 5 bases at V and 2 bases at J; junction bases unmatched: 7. Germline CDR1 SGHNT, CDR2 YENEEA. In DNA form, the CDR3 reads TGTGCCAGCAGCCACAGGACAGGGTTTAACACCGGGGAGCTGTTTTTT. This gives the protein CASSHRTGFNTGELFF.

The rearrangement uses TRBV5-6 and TRBJ2-3; 9 bases are a match to TRBD2. J lost 0 bases, V lost 0 bases, and 8 bases had no gene match. The CDR3 contains 18 residues. Per germline, CDR1 SGHDT and CDR2 YYEEEE. In nucleotides, the CDR3 is TGTGCCAGCAGCTTGGTTTGGTCTAGCGGGGAGAGCACAGATACGCAGTATTTT. This gives the protein CASSLVWSSGESTDTQYF.

This chain connects TRBV11-3 to TRBJ2-7; D is perhaps TRBD2 (6 bases). The V gene lost 5 bases and the J gene lost 13 bases, with 18 bases spanning the gap. CDR1 and CDR2 (germline): SGHNT, YENEEA. The CDR3 has 12 residues. The CDR3 region is CASSKEGTGVYV. The CDR3 nucleotides are TGTGCCAGCAGCAAAGAGGGGACTGGGGTATACGTC.

The CDR3 sequence: CASSWLGEINTEAFF. In nucleotides, the CDR3 is TGTGCCAGCAGCTGGCTGGGAGAAATAAACACTGAAGCTTTCTTT. The chain is built from TRBV7-8 and TRBJ1-1, with D unresolved. CDR1 SGHVS and CDR2 FQNEAQ come from the germline V gene. Trimming left V 4 bases short and J 2 bases short, with 14 bases between. CDR3 length: 15 residues.

The rearrangement links TRBV23-1 to TRBJ2-1, with TRBD2 matching 13 bases. TRBV23-1 is an ORF, and what it does is uncertain. V lost 2 bases and J lost 8; bases outside the gene matches: 9. CDR3 length: 17 amino acids. CDR3 in DNA: TGCGCCAGCAGTCAAAGGCCCCGGACTAGCGGGAGCGATGAGCAGTTCTTC. This gives the protein CASSQRPRTSGSDEQFF.

The V and J genes are TRBV5-1 and TRBJ1-1, with D unclear. CDR3 length: 14 amino acids. V was cut by 4 bases and J by 1 base, with 11 bases left in between. The germline CDR1 and CDR2 sequences are SGHRS and YFSETQ. In DNA form, the CDR3 reads TGCGCCAGCAGCCACCGGGCGGGGAACACTGAAGCTTTCTTT. Translating gives CASSHRAGNTEAFF.

The chain is built from TRBV27 and TRBJ1-1; a possible D gene is TRBD1 (6 bases). Germline assignment: CDR1 MNHEY and CDR2 SMNVEV (reference sequence). The CDR3 extends over 14 amino acids. Between the trimmed V and J ends, which lost 4 bases and 4 bases, there was a span of 13 bases. CDR3 sequence reads: CASSSTRGGTEAFF. The CDR3 nucleotides are TGTGCCAGCAGTTCCACAAGGGGGGGCACTGAAGCTTTCTTT.

J is TRBJ1-2 and V is TRBV18; D not certain. The CDR3 runs to 14 residues. V gave up 1 base and J gave up 8 bases, with 14 bases separating them. Germline V gene lookup returns CDR1 KGHSH and CDR2 LQKENI. In DNA, the CDR3 is TGTGCCAGCTCACCACTGTTTCAGACTCGGGGCTACACCTTC. This codes for CASSPLFQTRGYTF.

The CDR3 coding sequence is TGTGCCACCCGGGACAGATCGTACAATGAGCAGTTCTTC. The encoded protein is CATRDRSYNEQFF. V gene TRBV11-3 combines with J gene TRBJ2-1; TRBD1 matches 7 bases. The CDR3 contains 13 residues. Per the germline V gene, CDR1 is SGHNT and CDR2 is YENEEA. J gave up 4 bases and V 10 bases, and 7 bases lay outside the gene matches.

The chain carries TRBV3-1 (or the pseudogene TRBV3-2) and TRBJ1-1; D unresolved. The V and J ends lost 0 bases and 3 bases respectively, with 11 bases between them. The germline V gene encodes CDR1 LGHDT and CDR2 YNNKEL (reference sequence). The CDR3 runs to 15 residues. CDR3: CASSQDWTRDTEAFF. The DNA for the CDR3 is TGTGCCAGCAGCCAAGATTGGACGAGGGACACTGAAGCTTTCTTT.

The chain employs TRBV18 and TRBJ1-4; 8 bases map to TRBD1. The V gene's germline CDR1 is KGHSH and CDR2 LQKENI. V shed 4 bases and J 5 bases; nucleotides not matched to a gene: 3. This CDR3 region has 14 residues. The CDR3 DNA is TGTGCCAGCTCACGGGACAGGCGGAATGAAAAACTGTTTTTT. Translated, it gives CASSRDRRNEKLFF.

The genes are TRBV24-1 and TRBJ2-3; the match to TRBD1 covers 10 bases. Trimming at V came to 5 bases and at J to 2 bases, leaving 3 bases not matched to a gene. There are 15 residues in the CDR3. Germline CDR1 KGHDR, CDR2 SFDVKD. The CDR3, as DNA: TGTGCCACCAGTGGCGGGACAGGGGCCACAGATACGCAGTATTTT. It encodes CATSGGTGATDTQYF.

The J gene is TRBJ1-1, the V gene TRBV30, with TRBD1 matching 9 bases. CDR1 and CDR2 from the germline V gene are GTSNPN and SVGIG (reference sequence). This CDR3 contains 13 residues. The junction had 14 bases not matched to a gene; V was cut back by 8 bases and J by 10 bases. CDR3 residues: CAGQDGTGTRAFF. CDR3 nucleotides: TGTGCCGGTCAGGATGGGACAGGGACGCGAGCTTTCTTT.

In its sample, this clone was seen a few times. The V and J genes are TRBV3-1 (or the pseudogene TRBV3-2) and TRBJ1-1; D remains unclear. V was trimmed by 3 bases and J by 3 bases, leaving 11 bases between them. The CDR3 spans 14 residues. Germline values: CDR1 LGHDT, CDR2 YNNKEL (reference sequence). The CDR3 nucleotides read TGTGCCAGCAGCCACCCGGGTGAGGACACTGAAGCTTTCTTT. Residues: CASSHPGEDTEAFF.

The chain combines TRBV6-2 or TRBV6-3 with TRBJ2-2; no firm D call. CDR3 length equals 14 residues. CDR1 and CDR2 (germline): MNHEY, SVGEGT. V lost 5 bases and J 1 base, leaving 8 bases between the germline ends. This CDR3 is CASSRPGNTGELFF. CDR3 coding DNA: TGTGCCAGCAGTCGTCCAGGGAACACCGGGGAGCTGTTTTTT.

The chain carries TRBV30 and TRBJ2-5; 11 nucleotides match TRBD2. The germline V gene has CDR1 GTSNPN and CDR2 SVGIG (reference sequence). CDR3 length: 16 amino acids. The V and J ends lost 0 bases and 2 bases, in that order; junction bases with no gene match: 5. CDR3 in DNA: TGTGCCTGGAGTGTACTGGCTAGCGGGAGGCAAGAGACCCAGTACTTC. This translates into CAWSVLASGRQETQYF.

The genes are TRBV7-9 and TRBJ1-1; no reliable D call. The CDR3 consists of 12 residues. In germline, CDR1 is SEHNR, CDR2 FQNEAQ (reference sequence). The V end lost 3 bases, the J end lost 4 bases, and 6 bases lay between the germline ends. Written as DNA, the CDR3 is TGTGCCAGCAGCTTCGGTACCACTGAAGCTTTCTTT. Protein: CASSFGTTEAFF. The full variable domain, rest sourced from reference TRBV7-9 and TRBJ1-1, is DTGVSQNPRHKITKRGQNVTFRCDPISEHNRLYWYRQTLGQGPEFLTYFQNEAQLEKSRLLSDRFSAERPKGSFSTLEIQRTEQGDSAMYLCASSFGTTEAFFGQGTRLTVV.

The chain joins TRBV28 to TRBJ1-5, with no clear D. The V gene's germline CDR1 is MDHEN and CDR2 SYDVKM. The germline V and J ends were trimmed by 3 bases and 5 bases, with 14 bases remaining between them. CDR3 size: 15 residues. DNA of the CDR3: TGTGCCAGCAGTTTCGGTGGAGGGATGCATCAGCCCCAGCATTTT. This encodes CASSFGGGMHQPQHF.

The chain carries TRBV13 and TRBJ1-1, with unresolved D. The CDR3 runs to 12 residues. Germline V gene data show CDR1 as PRHDT and CDR2 as FYEKMQ (reference sequence). V lost 3 bases and J 4 bases, leaving 6 bases between the germline ends. The CDR3, as DNA: TGTGCCAGCAGCTTCCCGGGCACTGAAGCTTTCTTT. This gives the protein CASSFPGTEAFF.

The chain joins TRBV19 to TRBJ1-5; D is ambiguous. The ends were cut back, 4 bases at V and 9 bases at J, with 13 bases in the middle. Germline values: CDR1 LNHDA, CDR2 SQIVND (reference sequence). This CDR3 region has 13 residues. The CDR3 nucleotides are TGTGCCAGTAGTACGCCCGGTTCTCGGCCCCAGCATTTT. Translating gives CASSTPGSRPQHF.

The rearrangement uses TRBV11-2 and TRBJ2-1; 8 nucleotides line up with TRBD2. Germline lookup yields CDR1 SGHAT and CDR2 FQNNGV. Germline trimming cut 1 base from V and 9 bases from J; bases unmatched to any gene: 11. This CDR3 comprises 16 residues. DNA of the CDR3: TGTGCCAGCAGCTTAGGCCTGGGACTAGGGTCGGGTGAGCAGTTCTTC. This translates into CASSLGLGLGSGEQFF.